This TCR beta chain emerged from a study of Ad26.COV2.S vaccination and SARS-CoV-2 variants. Study overall: Of the COV1001 trial arms, the Ad26.COV2.S arm included the donor.

Sequenced by immunoSEQ multiplex PCR; TCRdb stores in-frame clones only, minus some. The profile covers 400,000 to 450,000 clones, with approximately 92% appearing a single time and 12% taken by the ten largest. As for treatment: some 19 received Ad26.COV2.S at low or high dose, single or two shots; about 5 received placebo; per-sample allocation not given. Samples analyzed were those drawn on day 63 after the first vaccine or placebo injection. An Ad26 vector that expressed Wuhan-strain SARS-CoV-2 spike constituted the vaccine. The starting material was peripheral blood, obtained in a trial of Ad26.COV2.S vaccine versus placebo. This receptor was obtained from a person aged 18 to 65 who received the Ad26.COV2.S COVID-19 vaccine or a placebo.

CDR3 residues: CAWSTGGEKLFF. The CDR3 DNA reads TGTGCCTGGAGTACCGGGGGGGAAAAACTGTTTTTT. This chain uses TRBV30 with TRBJ1-4; D might be TRBD1 (5 bases). The V and J ends lost 2 bases and 8 bases respectively, with 9 bases between them. The CDR3 extends over 12 amino acids. Germline CDR1 is GTSNPN and CDR2 is SVGIG (reference sequence). Full variable domain (missing parts from reference TRBV30 and TRBJ1-4): SQTIHQWPATLVQPVGSPLSLECTVEGTSNPNLYWYRQAAGRGLQLLFYSVGIGQISSEVPQNLSASRPQDRQFILSSKKLLLSDSGFYLCAWSTGGEKLFFGSGTQLSVL.